This T cell receptor (beta chain) appears in the sequencing data of a study of T cell responses to AZD1222 COVID-19 vaccine. Turning to the study itself: The study pooled second doses at about 4 or about 12 weeks.

Produced via immunoSEQ multiplex PCR; TCRdb's table is partial and in-frame only. The data show roughly 66,000 clones, with 84% seen just once and 6.5% to 8% held by the top ten. As regards this clone: The target antigen is unknown.

V dropped 4 bases and J dropped 2 bases, with 10 bases sitting between them. CDR1 and CDR2 from the germline V gene are SGDLS and YYNGEE. CDR3 length equals 13 residues. Study-level results: Donor demographics were predominantly white British with a female majority; clonal diversity may be underestimated.

The receptor's source is an adult in good health. The sample consisted of peripheral blood, taken on day 0 of AZD1222 vaccination. The V and J genes are TRBV9 and TRBJ2-7; D might be TRBD1 (6 bases). The CDR3: CASSRRDTYEQYF. Written as DNA, the CDR3 is TGTGCCAGCAGCCGCCGGGACACCTACGAGCAGTACTTC.